These 31 T cell receptor beta chains share one sample of origin, sequenced in a study of blood T cell repertoires in COVID-19. The method was immunoSEQ multiplex PCR; TCRdb's version includes in-frame clones alone and lacks a portion of them. Of roughly 63,000 clones listed, more than 80% were seen once; the top ten hold roughly 2.8%. Sequencing input: peripheral blood. The origin of the receptors is a man aged 45-65 years with acute or convalescent COVID-19.

The rearrangement links TRBV7-2 to TRBJ2-2; TRBD1 matches 7 bases. From germline, CDR1 is SGHTA and CDR2 FQGNSA. The CDR3 extends over 14 amino acids. The V and J ends lost 5 bases and 4 bases, in that order; junction bases with no gene match: 4. The CDR3 bases are TGTGCCAGCAGCCCTGACAGGGTCACCGGGGAGCTGTTTTTT. It is translated as CASSPDRVTGELFF.

The rearrangement joins TRBV7-9 to TRBJ1-4; a weak D match, TRBD1 (5 bases). CDR1 is SEHNR, CDR2 FQNEAQ, per germline (reference sequence). The CDR3 totals 15 residues. Deletions cut 3 bases from V and 5 bases from J, with 13 bases between. The CDR3 DNA is TGTGCCAGCAGCTTGGGTGACAGTTTCAATGAAAAACTGTTTTTT. This encodes CASSLGDSFNEKLFF. Complete variable domain (other parts from reference TRBV7-9 and TRBJ1-4): DTGVSQNPRHKITKRGQNVTFRCDPISEHNRLYWYRQTLGQGPEFLTYFQNEAQLEKSRLLSDRFSAERPKGSFSTLEIQRTEQGDSAMYLCASSLGDSFNEKLFFGSGTQLSVL.

This clone came up a few times. This chain joins TRBV9 and TRBJ1-2; TRBD1 might be the D (6 bases). The CDR3 is 14 residues long. The germline V and J ends were trimmed by 0 bases and 4 bases, with 10 bases remaining between them. Germline CDR1 SGDLS, CDR2 YYNGEE. The CDR3 loop is CASSVVGGSYGYTF. The CDR3 bases are TGTGCCAGCAGCGTAGTAGGGGGATCCTATGGCTACACCTTC.

J is TRBJ2-7 and V is TRBV30; a possible D gene is TRBD2 (6 bases). V was clipped by 5 bases and J by 3 bases, with 14 bases between them. The germline V gene has CDR1 GTSNPN and CDR2 SVGIG (reference sequence). CDR3 length equals 13 residues. This chain's CDR3 is CAWSGSDLYEQYV. The CDR3, as DNA: TGTGCCTGGTCCGGGAGCGATCTCTACGAGCAGTACGTC.

This clone showed up just a few times. This chain connects TRBV6-5 to TRBJ1-3; the D gene is possibly TRBD1 (6 bases). The CDR3 extends over 14 amino acids. The V end lost 8 bases, the J end lost 0 bases, and 11 bases lay between the germline ends. CDR1 is MNHEY and CDR2 is SVGAGI in the germline V gene. CDR3 nucleotides: TGTGCCAGCGGGAGGGGGAGCTCTGGAAACACCATATATTTT. Residues: CASGRGSSGNTIYF.

This chain connects TRBV11-2 to TRBJ2-1, with 13 bases that match TRBD2. CDR3 length: 19 amino acids. CDR1 SGHAT and CDR2 FQNNGV come from the germline V gene. J lost 9 bases, V lost 1 base, and 15 bases had no gene match. The CDR3 sequence is CASSLGGGTGLAGLGEQFF. DNA for the CDR3: TGTGCCAGCAGCTTAGGGGGGGGGACGGGACTAGCGGGACTAGGTGAGCAGTTCTTC.

V and J are TRBV18 and TRBJ2-1, with D perhaps TRBD2 (5 bases). CDR3 length equals 15 residues. V dropped 3 bases and J dropped 4 bases, with 13 bases sitting between them. Looked up from germline, CDR1 is KGHSH and CDR2 is LQKENI. CDR3 amino acids: CASSPGRELYNEQFF. In nucleotides, the CDR3 is TGTGCCAGCTCACCTGGACGGGAATTATACAATGAGCAGTTCTTC.

The chain couples TRBV6-6 to TRBJ2-7, with D unclear. Germline V gene sequence: CDR1 MNHNY, CDR2 SVGAGI (reference sequence). V gave up 0 bases and J gave up 1 base, with 4 bases separating them. This CDR3 spans 13 amino acids. CDR3 nucleotides: TGTGCCAGCAGTTACTCCTCGTCCTACGAGCAGTACTTC. As protein: CASSYSSSYEQYF.

The chain couples TRBV5-1 to TRBJ2-5; D unresolved. Germline V gene data show CDR1 as SGHRS and CDR2 as YFSETQ. The ends were cut back, 0 bases at V and 2 bases at J, with 5 bases in the middle. The CDR3 is 13 residues long. CDR3 bases: TGCGCCAGCAGCTTGGTCCTACAAGAGACCCAGTACTTC. Translating it yields CASSLVLQETQYF.

Here the CDR3 DNA reads TGTGCCAGCAGCTTACTCATGGGGACTAGCGGGAGGAATGAGCAGTTCTTC. Its protein is CASSLLMGTSGRNEQFF. J is TRBJ2-1 and V is TRBV7-3; 15 nucleotides line up with TRBD2. The CDR3 extends over 17 amino acids. Trimming took 2 bases from V and 7 from J; bases not matched to a gene: 6. Germline CDR1 SGHTA, CDR2 FQGTGA. Drawing the rest from reference TRBV7-3 and TRBJ2-1, the complete variable domain is GAGVSQTPSNKVTEKGKYVELRCDPISGHTALYWYRQSLGQGPEFLIYFQGTGAADDSGLPNDRFFAVRPEGSVSTLKIQRTERGDSAVYLCASSLLMGTSGRNEQFFGPGTRLTVL.

This chain uses TRBV5-1 with TRBJ2-1; TRBD2 matches 10 bases. The V segment lost 4 bases and the J segment 0 bases; nucleotides outside the gene matches: 7. Germline assignment: CDR1 SGHRS and CDR2 YFSETQ. The CDR3 sequence is 17 residues long. The CDR3 here is CASSEGLAISSYNEQFF. CDR3 bases: TGCGCCAGCAGCGAGGGACTAGCGATTAGCTCCTACAATGAGCAGTTCTTC.

The V call is TRBV27, the J call TRBJ1-1; 7 nucleotides line up with TRBD1. The length of the CDR3 is 11 residues. The V gene's germline CDR1 is MNHEY and CDR2 SMNVEV (reference sequence). J was trimmed by 14 bases and V by 6 bases; bases with no gene match: 9. The CDR3 bases are TGTGCCAGCAGATCGGGACAGATCGAATTCTTT. Translation: CASRSGQIEFF.

The chain combines TRBV28 with TRBJ2-1, with 7 nucleotides matching TRBD2. Germline V gene sequence: CDR1 MDHEN, CDR2 SYDVKM. With V trimmed by 7 bases and J by 5 bases, 5 bases remained unmatched. The CDR3 has 13 residues. CDR3 nucleotide sequence: TGTGCCAGCAAGGGACTACGCAACAATGAGCAGTTCTTC. Translating it yields CASKGLRNNEQFF.

The chain has TRBV6-4 and TRBJ1-1; 9 bases are a match to TRBD1. V trimming: 6 bases; J trimming: 1 base; junction bases outside the gene matches: 9. From germline, CDR1 is MRHNA and CDR2 SNTAGT. There are 16 residues in the CDR3. This chain's CDR3 is CASRLTPGQGNTEAFF. The CDR3 region has the DNA TGTGCCAGCAGACTCACTCCGGGACAGGGGAACACTGAAGCTTTCTTT.

This clone was seen only a few times. The rearrangement uses TRBV7-2 and TRBJ2-1; 9 bases agree with TRBD2. Looked up from germline, CDR1 is SGHTA and CDR2 is FQGNSA. The CDR3 is 16 amino acids. J gave up 7 bases and V 1 base, and 8 bases lay outside the gene matches. CDR3 loop: CASSLEGIAGVNEQFF. Written as DNA, the CDR3 is TGTGCCAGCAGCTTAGAGGGGATAGCGGGAGTTAATGAGCAGTTCTTC.

This rearrangement joins TRBV18 to TRBJ2-7, with 7 bases aligning to TRBD2. Germline CDR1 reads KGHSH; CDR2 reads LQKENI. Trimming removed 3 bases from V and 4 bases from J; junction bases left unmatched: 15. CDR3 length equals 17 residues. This chain's CDR3 is CASSPGGGRNLGYEQYF. The CDR3 nucleotides read TGTGCCAGCTCACCGGGAGGCGGGAGAAATCTCGGGTACGAGCAGTACTTC.

The J gene is TRBJ1-5, the V gene TRBV4-3; 7 positions agree with TRBD1. The CDR3 has 16 amino acids. The germline V gene has CDR1 LGHNA and CDR2 YSLEER. The V segment lost 0 bases and the J segment 4 bases; nucleotides outside the gene matches: 6. CDR3 loop: CASSQDRGNGNQPQHF. CDR3 in DNA: TGCGCCAGCAGCCAAGACAGGGGGAATGGGAATCAGCCCCAGCATTTT.

The chain couples TRBV19 to TRBJ2-3, with TRBD2 as a possible D gene (6 bases). The V and J ends lost 7 bases and 1 base respectively, with 12 bases between them. Germline CDR1 and CDR2: LNHDA and SQIVND (reference sequence). The CDR3 has 14 residues. CDR3 sequence (DNA): TGTGCCAGTAAACAATTAGCGGGCACAGATACGCAGTATTTT. Protein sequence: CASKQLAGTDTQYF.

J is TRBJ2-3 and V is TRBV6-5; TRBD2 matches 9 bases. V lost 8 bases to trimming and J lost 7 bases; unmatched junction nucleotides: 10. This CDR3 region has 14 residues. Germline V gene data show CDR1 as MNHEY and CDR2 as SVGAGI. The CDR3 DNA reads TGTGCCAGCTGGCGGGGCGGGAGGGATAATACGCAGTATTTT. Translation: CASWRGGRDNTQYF.

V usage is TRBV30 and J usage is TRBJ1-2; 7 bases match TRBD1. Germline V gene data show CDR1 as GTSNPN and CDR2 as SVGIG (reference sequence). CDR3 length: 16 residues. Unmatched junction bases numbered 17, after V lost 5 bases and J lost 5 bases. CDR3 amino acids: CAWYGRGQIQGYGYTF. The CDR3 DNA is TGTGCCTGGTACGGACGGGGACAGATACAGGGGTATGGCTACACCTTC. Drawing the rest from reference TRBV30 and TRBJ1-2, the complete variable domain is SQTIHQWPATLVQPVGSPLSLECTVEGTSNPNLYWYRQAAGRGLQLLFYSVGIGQISSEVPQNLSASRPQDRQFILSSKKLLLSDSGFYLCAWYGRGQIQGYGYTFGSGTRLTVV.

The chain uses TRBV18 and TRBJ1-4, with TRBD1 matching 8 bases. This CDR3 region has 18 residues. The germline CDR1 and CDR2 sequences are KGHSH and LQKENI. J was trimmed by 8 bases and V by 3 bases; bases with no gene match: 17. The CDR3 bases are TGTGCCAGCTCACCCCAGGGGGCCGCTAACTGGGGTCCAGAAAAACTGTTTTTT. Protein sequence: CASSPQGAANWGPEKLFF.

The rearrangement links TRBV28 to TRBJ2-1; 12 nucleotides align to TRBD2. Germline CDR1 MDHEN, CDR2 SYDVKM. The CDR3 sequence is 16 residues long. Trimming cost V 5 bases and J 5 bases; bases outside gene matches: 7. The CDR3, as DNA: TGTGCCAGCAGTCAAAAGACTAGCGGGAGCGACAATGAGCAGTTCTTC. Residues: CASSQKTSGSDNEQFF. Filled out from reference TRBV28 and TRBJ2-1, the complete variable domain reads DVKVTQSSRYLVKRTGEKVFLECVQDMDHENMFWYRQDPGLGLRLIYFSYDVKMKEKGDIPEGYSVSREKKERFSLILESASTNQTSMYLCASSQKTSGSDNEQFFGPGTRLTVL.

The rearrangement joins TRBV2 to TRBJ2-2; TRBD1 aligns across 10 bases. V lost 9 bases, J lost 2 bases, and 6 bases stayed unmatched. Germline V lookup: CDR1 SNHLY, CDR2 FYNNEI. The length of the CDR3 is 15 residues. The CDR3 bases are TGTGCCAGTAATAGACAGGGGGCAAACACCGGGGAGCTGTTTTTT. Translated, it gives CASNRQGANTGELFF.

The chain employs TRBV19 and TRBJ1-5; D is possibly TRBD1 (6 bases). The CDR3 runs 15 residues. V gave up 0 bases and J gave up 4 bases, with 10 bases separating them. Per the germline V gene, CDR1 is LNHDA and CDR2 is SQIVND (reference sequence). The CDR3 loop reads CASSIEDRRNQPQHF. CDR3 DNA: TGTGCCAGTAGTATAGAAGACAGGAGAAATCAGCCCCAGCATTTT.

J is TRBJ2-7 and V is TRBV4-3, with 8 bases lining up with TRBD2. The CDR3 is made up of 16 amino acids. V shed 8 bases and J 3 bases; nucleotides not matched to a gene: 15. CDR1 is LGHNA, CDR2 YSLEER, per germline. The DNA for the CDR3 is TGCGCCAGCTCTCCTGTTGGGGGACTAGAAGTCTACGAGCAGTACTTC. As protein: CASSPVGGLEVYEQYF.

This chain joins TRBV6-6 and TRBJ1-6; D is ambiguous. The CDR3 has 13 amino acids. Per the germline V gene, CDR1 is MNHNY and CDR2 is SVGAGI (reference sequence). V was pared by 7 bases and J by 6 bases, with 10 bases between. The CDR3 region has the DNA TGTGCCAGCATTTGGGGAGCTAATTCACCCCTCCACTTT. It encodes CASIWGANSPLHF.

For the CDR3, the DNA is TGTGCCAGCTCGTCAGGGGTTGTGAACACTGAAGCTTTCTTT. This encodes CASSSGVVNTEAFF. This chain uses TRBV18 with TRBJ1-1, with a possible D match to TRBD1 (6 bases). Germline V gene lookup returns CDR1 KGHSH and CDR2 LQKENI. V was pared by 6 bases and J by 0 bases, with 11 bases between. This CDR3 is 14 amino acids long.

The chain combines TRBV18 with TRBJ2-2, with 8 bases aligning to TRBD1. The germline V gene has CDR1 KGHSH and CDR2 LQKENI. J lost 6 bases, V lost 4 bases, and 1 base had no gene match. The CDR3 runs to 13 residues. CDR3: CASSRQGSGELFF. Here the CDR3 DNA reads TGTGCCAGCTCACGACAGGGGTCCGGGGAGCTGTTTTTT. The variable domain in full, with the rest retrieved from reference TRBV18 and TRBJ2-2, is NAGVMQNPRHLVRRRGQEARLRCSPMKGHSHVYWYRQLPEEGLKFMVYLQKENIIDESGMPKERFSAEFPKEGPSILRIQQVVRGDSAAYFCASSRQGSGELFFGEGSRLTVL.

This clone is a singleton in its sample. The chain combines TRBV25-1 with TRBJ1-2; 9 positions agree with TRBD1. This CDR3 comprises 13 residues. Looked up from germline, CDR1 is MGHDK and CDR2 is SYGVNS. Trimming removed 5 bases from V and 7 bases from J; junction bases left unmatched: 5. For the CDR3, the DNA is TGTGCCAGCAGTTCCGGGACAGGGTCTGGCTACACCTTC. Protein sequence: CASSSGTGSGYTF.

This sequence joins TRBV7-9 and TRBJ2-3; D gene uncertain. The V end was cut by 4 bases, the J end by 4 bases, with 12 bases between. CDR1 SEHNR and CDR2 FQNEAQ come from the germline V gene (reference sequence). CDR3 length: 14 amino acids. For the CDR3, the DNA is TGTGCCAGCAGCTACGCTTTGAGTTCAGATACGCAGTATTTT. Protein product: CASSYALSSDTQYF.

The chain recombines TRBV30 with TRBJ2-3; 9 bases are shared with TRBD2. The J segment lost 4 bases and the V segment lost 5 bases, leaving 4 bases of the junction unmatched. CDR3 length: 13 amino acids. Germline V gives CDR1 GTSNPN, CDR2 SVGIG (reference sequence). The CDR3 DNA follows: TGTGCCTGGGCCGGCGGGGGGGCAGATACGCAGTATTTT. The encoded protein is CAWAGGGADTQYF.